The clone carrying this T cell receptor (beta chain) was detected once. Its specificity is unknown. The sample belongs to a study of cytomegalovirus exposure and HLA in healthy donors. General study findings and limits: Later analysis showed most CMV-associated TCR beta chains appearing HLA-restricted. Clonal expansion was found to be greater in HLA-associated TCR beta chains than in equally common others in a later analysis.

Donors consisted of healthy bone marrow donors. The PCR was carried out with 60 Vbeta primers and 13 Jbeta primers. Method: immunoSEQ multiplex PCR; TCRdb's copy keeps in-frame clones and lacks some. The table lists fewer than 200,000 clones, over 75% of them singletons. The TCR originated in a man aged 40-49 years in good health and CMV-seropositive. Sequences were obtained from PBMCs.

This CDR3 reads CASSYDFSEQYF. The CDR3 DNA sequence: TGTGCCAGCAGTTACGACTTCTCCGAGCAGTACTTC. The chain couples TRBV6-5 to TRBJ2-7; D gene ambiguous. The CDR3 loop spans 12 amino acids. From germline, CDR1 is MNHEY and CDR2 SVGAGI. Trimming cost V 2 bases and J 6 bases, with 8 bases left between them.